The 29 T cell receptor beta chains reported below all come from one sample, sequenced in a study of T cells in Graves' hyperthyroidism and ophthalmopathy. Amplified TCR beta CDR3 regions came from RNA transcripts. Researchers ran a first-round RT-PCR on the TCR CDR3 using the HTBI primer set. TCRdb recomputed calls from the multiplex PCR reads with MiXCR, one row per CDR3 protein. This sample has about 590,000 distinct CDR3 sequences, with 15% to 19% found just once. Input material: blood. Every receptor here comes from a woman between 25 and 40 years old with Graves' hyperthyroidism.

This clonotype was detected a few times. CDR3 coding DNA: TGTGCCTGGAGCCAGGGGGCCCTCTCCTACAATGAGCAGTTCTTC. This codes for CAWSQGALSYNEQFF. The chain is built from TRBV30 and TRBJ2-1; 8 bases map to TRBD1. The CDR3 is made up of 15 amino acids. Germline CDR1 reads GTSNPN; CDR2 reads SVGIG (reference sequence). The V segment lost 3 bases and the J segment 0 bases; nucleotides outside the gene matches: 4. The variable domain in full, completed from reference TRBV30 and TRBJ2-1, reads SQTIHQWPATLVQPVGSPLSLECTVEGTSNPNLYWYRQAAGRGLQLLFYSVGIGQISSEVPQNLSASRPQDRQFILSSKKLLLSDSGFYLCAWSQGALSYNEQFFGPGTRLTVL.

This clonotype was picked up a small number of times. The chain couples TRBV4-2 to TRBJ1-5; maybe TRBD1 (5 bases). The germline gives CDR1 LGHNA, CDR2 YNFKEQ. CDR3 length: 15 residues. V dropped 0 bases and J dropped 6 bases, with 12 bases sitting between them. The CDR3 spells CASSQDGGVLQPQHF. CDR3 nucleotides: TGTGCCAGCAGCCAAGATGGGGGGGTACTTCAGCCCCAGCATTTT.

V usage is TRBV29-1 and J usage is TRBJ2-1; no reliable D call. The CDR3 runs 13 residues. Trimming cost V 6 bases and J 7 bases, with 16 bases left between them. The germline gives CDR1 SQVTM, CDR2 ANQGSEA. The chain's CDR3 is CSVQRALSNEQFF. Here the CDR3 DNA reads TGCAGCGTCCAACGAGCCCTTTCAAATGAGCAGTTCTTC.

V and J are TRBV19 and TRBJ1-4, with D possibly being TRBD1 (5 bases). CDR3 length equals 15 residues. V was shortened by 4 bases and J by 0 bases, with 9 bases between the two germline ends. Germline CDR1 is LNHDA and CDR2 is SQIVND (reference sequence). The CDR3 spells CASSKGTSTNEKLFF. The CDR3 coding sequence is TGTGCCAGTAGTAAAGGGACGTCAACTAATGAAAAACTGTTTTTT.

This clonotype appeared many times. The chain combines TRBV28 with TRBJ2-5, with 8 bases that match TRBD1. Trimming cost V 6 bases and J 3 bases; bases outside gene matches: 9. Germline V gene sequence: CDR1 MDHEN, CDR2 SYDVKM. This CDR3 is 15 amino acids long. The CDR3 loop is CASSRQGAGEETQYF. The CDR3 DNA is TGTGCCAGCAGCCGTCAGGGGGCAGGAGAAGAGACCCAGTACTTC.

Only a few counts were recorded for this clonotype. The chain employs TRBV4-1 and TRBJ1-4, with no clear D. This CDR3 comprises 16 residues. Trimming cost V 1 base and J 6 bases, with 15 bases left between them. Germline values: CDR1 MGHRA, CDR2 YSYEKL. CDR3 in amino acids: CASSQASALGDEKLFF. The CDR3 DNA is TGCGCCAGCAGCCAAGCCTCGGCCCTAGGAGATGAAAAACTGTTTTTT.

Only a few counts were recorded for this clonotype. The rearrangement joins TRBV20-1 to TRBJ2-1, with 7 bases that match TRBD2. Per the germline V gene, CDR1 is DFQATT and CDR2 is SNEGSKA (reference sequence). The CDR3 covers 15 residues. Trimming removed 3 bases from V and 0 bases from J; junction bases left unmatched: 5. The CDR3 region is CSASSSGGSYNEQFF. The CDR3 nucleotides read TGCAGTGCTAGTTCTAGCGGAGGCTCCTACAATGAGCAGTTCTTC.

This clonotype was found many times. CDR3 DNA: TGTGCCTGGAACATCCAAGGGGGACCCACAGATACGCAGTATTTT. It is translated as CAWNIQGGPTDTQYF. The chain carries TRBV30 and TRBJ2-3; tentative D call: TRBD1 (6 bases). Germline-derived CDR1 and CDR2 are GTSNPN and SVGIG (reference sequence). V was shortened by 4 bases and J by 2 bases, with 16 bases between the two germline ends. CDR3 length: 15 residues.

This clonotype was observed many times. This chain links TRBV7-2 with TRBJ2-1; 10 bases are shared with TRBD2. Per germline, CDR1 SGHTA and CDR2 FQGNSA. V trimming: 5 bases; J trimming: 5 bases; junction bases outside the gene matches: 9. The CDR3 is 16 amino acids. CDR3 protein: CASSPDSGRMNNEQFF. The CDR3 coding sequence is TGTGCCAGCAGCCCAGATAGCGGGAGGATGAACAATGAGCAGTTCTTC.

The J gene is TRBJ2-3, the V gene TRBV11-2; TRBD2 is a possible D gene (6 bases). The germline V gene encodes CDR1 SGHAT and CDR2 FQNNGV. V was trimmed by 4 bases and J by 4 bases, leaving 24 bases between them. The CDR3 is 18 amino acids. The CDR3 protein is CASSSQPTAGGMADTQYF. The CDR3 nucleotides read TGTGCCAGCAGCTCCCAACCAACTGCTGGAGGGATGGCAGATACGCAGTATTTT. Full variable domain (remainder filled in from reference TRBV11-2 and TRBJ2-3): EAGVAQSPRYKIIEKRQSVAFWCNPISGHATLYWYQQILGQGPKLLIQFQNNGVVDDSQLPKDRFSAERLKGVDSTLKIQPAKLEDSAVYLCASSSQPTAGGMADTQYFGPGTRLTVL.

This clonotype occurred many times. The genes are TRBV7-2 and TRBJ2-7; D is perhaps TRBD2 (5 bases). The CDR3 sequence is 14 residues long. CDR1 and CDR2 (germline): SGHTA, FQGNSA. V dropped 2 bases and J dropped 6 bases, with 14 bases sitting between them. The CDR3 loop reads CASSLIGIGAEQYF. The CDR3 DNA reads TGTGCCAGCAGCTTAATCGGGATCGGCGCCGAGCAGTACTTC.

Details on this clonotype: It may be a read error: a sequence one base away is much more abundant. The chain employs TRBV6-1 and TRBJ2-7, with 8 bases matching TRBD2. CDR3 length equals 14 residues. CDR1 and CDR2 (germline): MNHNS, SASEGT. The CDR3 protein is CAGRATSGSYEQYF. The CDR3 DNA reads TGTGCCGGCAGAGCTACTAGCGGCTCCTACGAGCAGTACTTC.

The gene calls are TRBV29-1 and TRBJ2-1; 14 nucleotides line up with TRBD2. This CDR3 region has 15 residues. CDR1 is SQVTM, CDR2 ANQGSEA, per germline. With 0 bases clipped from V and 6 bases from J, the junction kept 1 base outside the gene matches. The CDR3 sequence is CSVEDGTSGSNEQFF. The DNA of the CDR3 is TGCAGCGTTGAAGATGGGACTAGCGGGAGCAATGAGCAGTTCTTC.

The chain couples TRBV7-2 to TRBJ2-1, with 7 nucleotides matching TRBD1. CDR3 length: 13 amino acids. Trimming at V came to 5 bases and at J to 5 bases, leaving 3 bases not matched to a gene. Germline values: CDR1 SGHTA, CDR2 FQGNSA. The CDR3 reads CASSGQANNEQFF. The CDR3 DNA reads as TGTGCCAGCAGCGGACAGGCCAACAATGAGCAGTTCTTC.

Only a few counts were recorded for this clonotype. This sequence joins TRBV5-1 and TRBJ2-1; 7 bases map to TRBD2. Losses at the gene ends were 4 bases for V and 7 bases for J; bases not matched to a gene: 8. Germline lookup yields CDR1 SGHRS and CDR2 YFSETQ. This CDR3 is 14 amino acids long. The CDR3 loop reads CASSRDYSINEQFF. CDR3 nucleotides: TGCGCCAGCAGCCGGGACTACTCAATTAATGAGCAGTTCTTC.

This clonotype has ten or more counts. For the CDR3, the DNA is TGTGCCAGCAGTCTCTACCCAGGGGCCGGGGAGCTGTTTTTT. Translated: CASSLYPGAGELFF. The chain employs TRBV27 and TRBJ2-2; D might be TRBD1 (6 bases). The CDR3 sequence is 14 residues long. CDR1 and CDR2 from the germline V gene are MNHEY and SMNVEV (reference sequence). V dropped 5 bases and J dropped 6 bases, with 13 bases sitting between them.

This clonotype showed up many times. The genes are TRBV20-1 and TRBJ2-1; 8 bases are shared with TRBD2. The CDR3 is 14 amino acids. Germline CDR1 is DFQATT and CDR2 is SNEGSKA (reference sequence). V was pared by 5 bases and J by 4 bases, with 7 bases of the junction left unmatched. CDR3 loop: CSADGGEGYNEQFF. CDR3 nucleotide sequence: TGCAGTGCTGACGGGGGGGAGGGGTACAATGAGCAGTTCTTC.

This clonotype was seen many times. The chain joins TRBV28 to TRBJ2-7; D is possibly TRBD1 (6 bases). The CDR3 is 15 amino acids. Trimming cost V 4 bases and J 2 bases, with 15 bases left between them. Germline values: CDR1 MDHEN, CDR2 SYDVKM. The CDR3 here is CASSSSLTGTYEQYF. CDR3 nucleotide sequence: TGTGCCAGCAGTTCATCGTTGACAGGTACCTACGAGCAGTACTTC.

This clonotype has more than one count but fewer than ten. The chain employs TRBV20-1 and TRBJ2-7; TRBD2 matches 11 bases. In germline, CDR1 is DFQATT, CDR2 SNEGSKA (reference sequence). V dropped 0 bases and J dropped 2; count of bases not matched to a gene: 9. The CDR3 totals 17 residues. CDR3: CSARDRGTSGSTYEQYF. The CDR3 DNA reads TGCAGTGCTAGAGATCGCGGGACTAGCGGCTCTACCTACGAGCAGTACTTC.

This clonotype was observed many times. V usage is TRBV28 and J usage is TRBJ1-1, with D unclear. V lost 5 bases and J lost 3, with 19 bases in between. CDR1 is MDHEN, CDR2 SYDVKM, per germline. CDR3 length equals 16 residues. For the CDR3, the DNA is TGTGCCAGCAGTCCTCACCCGACACTCGGGTACACTGAAGCTTTCTTT. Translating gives CASSPHPTLGYTEAFF.

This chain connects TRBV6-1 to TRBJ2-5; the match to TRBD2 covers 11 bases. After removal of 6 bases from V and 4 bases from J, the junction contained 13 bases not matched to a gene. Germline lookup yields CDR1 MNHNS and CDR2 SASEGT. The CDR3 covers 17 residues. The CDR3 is CASRLDRGLAGGETQYF. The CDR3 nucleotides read TGTGCCAGCAGACTCGACCGGGGGCTAGCGGGAGGAGAGACCCAGTACTTC.

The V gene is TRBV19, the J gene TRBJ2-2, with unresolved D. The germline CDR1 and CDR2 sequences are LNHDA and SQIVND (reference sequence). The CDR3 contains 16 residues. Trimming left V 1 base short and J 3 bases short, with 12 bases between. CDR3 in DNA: TGTGCCAGTAGTATAGCTGGTCATGGGGACACCGGGGAGCTGTTTTTT. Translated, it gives CASSIAGHGDTGELFF. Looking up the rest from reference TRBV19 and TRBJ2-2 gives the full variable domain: DGGITQSPKYLFRKEGQNVTLSCEQNLNHDAMYWYRQDPGQGLRLIYYSQIVNDFQKGDIAEGYSVSREKKESFPLTVTSAQKNPTAFYLCASSIAGHGDTGELFFGEGSRLTVL.

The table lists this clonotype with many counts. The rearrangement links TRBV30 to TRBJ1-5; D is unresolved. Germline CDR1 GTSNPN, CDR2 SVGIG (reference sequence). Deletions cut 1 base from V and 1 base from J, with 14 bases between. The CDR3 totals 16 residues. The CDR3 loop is CAWSENGISSNQPQHF. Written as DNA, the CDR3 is TGTGCCTGGAGTGAAAACGGGATATCGAGCAATCAGCCCCAGCATTTT.

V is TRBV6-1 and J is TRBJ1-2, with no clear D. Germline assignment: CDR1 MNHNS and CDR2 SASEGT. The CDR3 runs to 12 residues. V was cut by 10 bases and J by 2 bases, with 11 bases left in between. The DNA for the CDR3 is TGTGCCACCCTAGACGGGAACTATGGCTACACCTTC. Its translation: CATLDGNYGYTF.

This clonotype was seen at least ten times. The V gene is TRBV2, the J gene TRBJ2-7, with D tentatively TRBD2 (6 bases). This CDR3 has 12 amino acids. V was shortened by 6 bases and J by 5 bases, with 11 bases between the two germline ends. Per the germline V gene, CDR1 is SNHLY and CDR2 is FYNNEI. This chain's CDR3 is CASRREAHEQYF. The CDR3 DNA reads TGTGCCAGCAGGAGGGAGGCCCACGAGCAGTACTTC.

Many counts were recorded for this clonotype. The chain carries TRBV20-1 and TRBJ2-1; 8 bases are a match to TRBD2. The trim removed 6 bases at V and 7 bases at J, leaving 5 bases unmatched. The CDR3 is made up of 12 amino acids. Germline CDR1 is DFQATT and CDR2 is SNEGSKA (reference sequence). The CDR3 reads CSAPREGNEQFF. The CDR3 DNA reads TGCAGTGCCCCCCGGGAGGGTAATGAGCAGTTCTTC.

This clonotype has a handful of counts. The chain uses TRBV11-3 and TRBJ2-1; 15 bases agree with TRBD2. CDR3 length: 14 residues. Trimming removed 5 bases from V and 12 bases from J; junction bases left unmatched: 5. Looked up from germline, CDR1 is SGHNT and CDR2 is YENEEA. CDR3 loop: CASSPGTSGRLQFF. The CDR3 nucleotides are TGTGCCAGCAGCCCCGGGACTAGCGGGAGGTTGCAGTTCTTC. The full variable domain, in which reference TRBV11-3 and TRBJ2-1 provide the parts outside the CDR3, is EAGVVQSPRYKIIEKKQPVAFWCNPISGHNTLYWYLQNLGQGPELLIRYENEEAVDDSQLPKDRFSAERLKGVDSTLKIQPAELGDSAVYLCASSPGTSGRLQFFGPGTRLTVL.

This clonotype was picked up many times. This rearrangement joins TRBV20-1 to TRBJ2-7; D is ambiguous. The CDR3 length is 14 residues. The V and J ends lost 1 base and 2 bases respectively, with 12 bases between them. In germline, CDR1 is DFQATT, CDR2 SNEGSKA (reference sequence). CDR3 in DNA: TGCAGTGCTAGAGGTCCGGCAGGAGCCTACGAGCAGTACTTC. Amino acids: CSARGPAGAYEQYF.

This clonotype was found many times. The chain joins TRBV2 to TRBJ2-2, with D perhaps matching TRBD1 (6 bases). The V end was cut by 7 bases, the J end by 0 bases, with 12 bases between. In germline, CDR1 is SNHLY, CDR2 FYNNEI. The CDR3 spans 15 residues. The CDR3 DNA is TGTGCCAGCATTACAGGGCCAACGAACACCGGGGAGCTGTTTTTT. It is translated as CASITGPTNTGELFF.